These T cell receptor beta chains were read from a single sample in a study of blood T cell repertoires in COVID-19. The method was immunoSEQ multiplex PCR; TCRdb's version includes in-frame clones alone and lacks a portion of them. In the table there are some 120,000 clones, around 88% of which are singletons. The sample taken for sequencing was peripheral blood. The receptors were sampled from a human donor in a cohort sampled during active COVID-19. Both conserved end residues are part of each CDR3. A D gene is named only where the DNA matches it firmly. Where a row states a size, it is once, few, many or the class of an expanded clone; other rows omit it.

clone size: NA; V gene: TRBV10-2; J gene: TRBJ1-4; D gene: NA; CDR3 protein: CASSEYLRKGYEKLFF; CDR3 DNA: TGCGCCAGCAGTGAGTACCTCCGGAAGGGGTATGAAAAACTGTTTTTT
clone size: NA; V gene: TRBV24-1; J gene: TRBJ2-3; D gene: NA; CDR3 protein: CATSGLGGSQYF; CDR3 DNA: TGTGCCACCAGTGGACTGGGGGGTTCGCAGTATTTT
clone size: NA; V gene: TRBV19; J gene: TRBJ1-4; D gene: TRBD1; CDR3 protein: CASSEGTGRIEKLFF; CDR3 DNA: TGTGCCAGTAGTGAAGGGACAGGGAGGATTGAAAAACTGTTTTTT
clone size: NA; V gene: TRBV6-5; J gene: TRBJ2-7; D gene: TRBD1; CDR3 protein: CASSRDRLYEQYF; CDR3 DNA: TGTGCCAGCAGCCGGGACAGGCTCTACGAGCAGTACTTC
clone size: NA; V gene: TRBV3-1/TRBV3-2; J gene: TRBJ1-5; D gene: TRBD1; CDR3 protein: CASSQMWTGVNQPQHF; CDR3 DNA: TGTGCCAGCAGCCAAATGTGGACAGGGGTAAATCAGCCCCAGCATTTT
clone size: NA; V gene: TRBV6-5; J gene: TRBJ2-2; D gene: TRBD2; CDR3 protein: CASSYPAGGHTGELFF; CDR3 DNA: TGTGCCAGCAGTTATCCGGCGGGAGGGCACACCGGGGAGCTGTTTTTT
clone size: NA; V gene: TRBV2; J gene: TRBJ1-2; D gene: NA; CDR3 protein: CASSSGYGYTF; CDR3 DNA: TGTGCCAGCAGTTCAGGATATGGCTACACCTTC
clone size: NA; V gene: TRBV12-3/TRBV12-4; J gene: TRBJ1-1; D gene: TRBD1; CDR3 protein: CASSRTGTAEAFF; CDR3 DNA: TGTGCCAGCAGTCGCACCGGGACAGCTGAAGCTTTCTTT
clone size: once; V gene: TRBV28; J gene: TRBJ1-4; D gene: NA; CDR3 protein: CATRELNEKLFF; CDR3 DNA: TGTGCCACCAGGGAACTAAATGAAAAACTGTTTTTT
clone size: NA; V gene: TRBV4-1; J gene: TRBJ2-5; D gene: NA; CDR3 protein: CASSQFSTGKEETQYF; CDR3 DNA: TGCGCCAGCAGCCAATTCTCTACCGGGAAGGAAGAGACCCAGTACTTC